This T cell receptor (beta chain) was observed in a study of T cells in tumors after PD-1 blockade. This CDR3 comprises 13 residues. Trimming pared 4 bases from V and 14 bases from J, leaving 17 bases between. Germline loops: CDR1 SGHAT, CDR2 FQDESV (reference sequence). Libraries were prepared by immunoSEQ multiplex PCR; TCRdb keeps only in-frame clonotypes and omits some of them. The data contain about 47,000 clones, approximately 79% of them singletons. Here the sequenced sample was PBMCs, taken before anti-PD-1 treatment. The sequence was collected from a human donor with basal cell carcinoma. V gene TRBV11-1 combines with J gene TRBJ1-4, with a tentative D call TRBD1 (5 bases). CDR3 in DNA: TGTGCCAGCAGCTCGAACCGGGACCCTGAGCTGTTTTTT. Protein: CASSSNRDPELFF.